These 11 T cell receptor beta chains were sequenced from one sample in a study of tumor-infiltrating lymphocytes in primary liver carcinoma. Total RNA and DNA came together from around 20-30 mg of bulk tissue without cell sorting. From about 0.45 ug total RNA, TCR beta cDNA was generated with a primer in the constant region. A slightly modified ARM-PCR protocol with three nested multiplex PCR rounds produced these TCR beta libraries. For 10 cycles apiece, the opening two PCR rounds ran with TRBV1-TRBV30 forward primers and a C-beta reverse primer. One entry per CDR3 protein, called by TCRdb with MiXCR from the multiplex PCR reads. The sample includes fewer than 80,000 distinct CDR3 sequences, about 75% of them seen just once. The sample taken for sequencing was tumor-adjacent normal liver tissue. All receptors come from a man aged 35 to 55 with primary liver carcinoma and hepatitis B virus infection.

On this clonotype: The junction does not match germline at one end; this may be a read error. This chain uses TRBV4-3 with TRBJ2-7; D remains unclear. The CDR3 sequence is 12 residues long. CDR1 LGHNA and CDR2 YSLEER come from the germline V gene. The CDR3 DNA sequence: TGCGCCAGCAGCCTCTTGGGCTACGAGCTGTACTTC. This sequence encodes CASSLLGYELYF.

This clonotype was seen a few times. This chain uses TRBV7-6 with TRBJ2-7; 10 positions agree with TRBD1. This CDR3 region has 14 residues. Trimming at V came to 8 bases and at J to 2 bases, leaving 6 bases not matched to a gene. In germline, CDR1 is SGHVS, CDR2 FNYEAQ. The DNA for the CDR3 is TGTGCCAGCGGAGACAGGGGGCGCCCCTACGAGCAGTACTTC. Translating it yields CASGDRGRPYEQYF.

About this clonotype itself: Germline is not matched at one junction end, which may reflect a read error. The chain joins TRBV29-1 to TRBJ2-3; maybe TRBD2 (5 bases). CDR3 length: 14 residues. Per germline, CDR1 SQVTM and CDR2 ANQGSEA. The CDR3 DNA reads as TGCGGCGTTGGAGCGGTGGGAGCAGGAGATACGCAGTATTTT. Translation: CGVGAVGAGDTQYF.

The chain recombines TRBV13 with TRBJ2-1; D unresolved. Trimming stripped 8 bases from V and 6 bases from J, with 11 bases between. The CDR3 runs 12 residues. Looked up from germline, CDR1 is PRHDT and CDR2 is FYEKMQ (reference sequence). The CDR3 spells CASDSLTNEQFF. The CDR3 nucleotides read TGTGCCAGCGACTCACTGACCAATGAGCAGTTCTTC.

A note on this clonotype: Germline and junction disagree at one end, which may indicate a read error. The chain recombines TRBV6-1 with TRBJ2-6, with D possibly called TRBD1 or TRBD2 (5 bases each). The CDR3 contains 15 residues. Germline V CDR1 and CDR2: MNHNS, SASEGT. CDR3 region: CVSSGTADGASVLTF. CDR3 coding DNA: TGTGTAAGCAGTGGGACGGCCGATGGGGCCAGCGTCCTGACTTTC.

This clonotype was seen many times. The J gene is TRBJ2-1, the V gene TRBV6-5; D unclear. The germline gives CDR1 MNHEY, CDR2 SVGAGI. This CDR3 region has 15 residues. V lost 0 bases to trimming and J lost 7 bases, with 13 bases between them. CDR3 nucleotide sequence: TGTGCCAGCAGTTACTCAGCAGGCAGAGCAAATGAGCAGTTCTTC. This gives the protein CASSYSAGRANEQFF.

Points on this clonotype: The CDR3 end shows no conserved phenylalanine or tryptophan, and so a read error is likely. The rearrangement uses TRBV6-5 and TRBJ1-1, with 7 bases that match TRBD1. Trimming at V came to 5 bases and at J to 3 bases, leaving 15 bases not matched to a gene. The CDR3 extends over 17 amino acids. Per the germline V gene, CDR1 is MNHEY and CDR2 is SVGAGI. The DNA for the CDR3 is TGTGCCAGCAGTCAACCGGGACAGTGGATTCTGGACACTGAAGCTTTCTCT. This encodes CASSQPGQWILDTEAFS.

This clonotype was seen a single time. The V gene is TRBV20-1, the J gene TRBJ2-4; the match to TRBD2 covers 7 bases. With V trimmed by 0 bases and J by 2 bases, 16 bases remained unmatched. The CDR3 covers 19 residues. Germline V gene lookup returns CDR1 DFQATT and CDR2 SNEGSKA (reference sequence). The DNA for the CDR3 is TGCAGTGCTAGAGATCTTCTGGTGTGGGAGGGCCGAACCAAAAACATTCAGTACTTC. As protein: CSARDLLVWEGRTKNIQYF.

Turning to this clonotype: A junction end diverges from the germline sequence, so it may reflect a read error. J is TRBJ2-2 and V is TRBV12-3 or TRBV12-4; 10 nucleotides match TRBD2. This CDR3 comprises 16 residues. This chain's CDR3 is CASSLFLAGATGEPFF. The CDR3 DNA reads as TGTGCCAGCAGTTTATTTCTAGCGGGAGCCACCGGGGAGCCGTTTTTT.

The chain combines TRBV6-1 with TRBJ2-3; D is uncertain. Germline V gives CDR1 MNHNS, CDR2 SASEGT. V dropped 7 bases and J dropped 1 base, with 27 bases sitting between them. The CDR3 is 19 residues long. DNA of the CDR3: TGTGCCAGCAATGTAGTGATAGCACCAAGTGGGTTCGGCACAGATACGCAGTATTTT. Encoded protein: CASNVVIAPSGFGTDTQYF.

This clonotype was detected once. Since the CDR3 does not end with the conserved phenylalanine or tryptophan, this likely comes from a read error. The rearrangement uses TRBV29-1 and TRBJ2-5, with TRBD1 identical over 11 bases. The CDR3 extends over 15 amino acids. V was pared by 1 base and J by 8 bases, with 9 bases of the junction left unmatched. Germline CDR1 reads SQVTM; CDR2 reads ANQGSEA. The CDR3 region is CSVEADRGRADTQYL. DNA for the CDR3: TGCAGCGTTGAAGCGGACAGGGGGCGAGCAGATACCCAGTACCTC.